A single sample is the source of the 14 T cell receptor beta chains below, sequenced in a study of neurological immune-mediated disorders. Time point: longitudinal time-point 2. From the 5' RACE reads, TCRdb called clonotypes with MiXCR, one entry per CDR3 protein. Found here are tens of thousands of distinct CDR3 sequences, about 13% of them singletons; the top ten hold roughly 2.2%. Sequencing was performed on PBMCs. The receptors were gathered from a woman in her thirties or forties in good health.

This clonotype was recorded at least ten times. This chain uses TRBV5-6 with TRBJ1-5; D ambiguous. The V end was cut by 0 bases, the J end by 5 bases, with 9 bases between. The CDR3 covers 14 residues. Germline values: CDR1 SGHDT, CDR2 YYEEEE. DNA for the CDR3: TGTGCCAGCAGCTTGGCGTCTTCCTATCAGCCCCAGCATTTT. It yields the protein CASSLASSYQPQHF.

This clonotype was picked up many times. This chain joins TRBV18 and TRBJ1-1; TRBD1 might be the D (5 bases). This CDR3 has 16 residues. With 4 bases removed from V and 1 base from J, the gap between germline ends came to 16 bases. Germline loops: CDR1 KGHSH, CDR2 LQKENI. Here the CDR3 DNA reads TGTGCCAGCTCACTCAGACAGTCCGATACGAACACTGAAGCTTTCTTT. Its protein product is CASSLRQSDTNTEAFF. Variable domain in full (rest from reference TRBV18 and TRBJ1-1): NAGVMQNPRHLVRRRGQEARLRCSPMKGHSHVYWYRQLPEEGLKFMVYLQKENIIDESGMPKERFSAEFPKEGPSILRIQQVVRGDSAAYFCASSLRQSDTNTEAFFGQGTRLTVV.

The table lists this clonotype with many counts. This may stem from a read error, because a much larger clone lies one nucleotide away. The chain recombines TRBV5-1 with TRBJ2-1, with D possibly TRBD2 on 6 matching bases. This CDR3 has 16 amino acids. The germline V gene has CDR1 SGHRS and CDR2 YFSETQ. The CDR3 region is CAGSLGPGLGEHEQFF. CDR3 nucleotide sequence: TGCGCCGGCAGCTTGGGCCCGGGACTGGGTGAGCATGAGCAGTTCTTC.

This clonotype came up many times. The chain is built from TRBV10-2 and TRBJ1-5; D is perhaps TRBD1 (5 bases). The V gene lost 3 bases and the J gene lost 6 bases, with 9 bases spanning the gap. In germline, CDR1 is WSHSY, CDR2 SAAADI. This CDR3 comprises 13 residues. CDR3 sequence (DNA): TGCGCCAGCAGTGATGGTGGGGCTCAGCCCCAGCATTTT. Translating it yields CASSDGGAQPQHF.

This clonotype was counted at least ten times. The CDR3 sequence: CASSNTGELFF. CDR3 nucleotide sequence: TGTGCCAGCAGTAACACCGGGGAGCTGTTTTTT. The chain recombines TRBV6-2 or TRBV6-3 with TRBJ2-2; no firm D call. V gave up 5 bases and J gave up 2 bases, with 0 bases separating them. The CDR3 is 11 residues long. Germline lookup yields CDR1 MNHEY and CDR2 SVGEGT.

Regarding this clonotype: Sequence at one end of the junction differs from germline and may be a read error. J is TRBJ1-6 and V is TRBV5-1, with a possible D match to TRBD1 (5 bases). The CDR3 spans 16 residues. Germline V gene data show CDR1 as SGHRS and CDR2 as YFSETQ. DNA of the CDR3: TGCGCCTGCAGCTTGGACAAGGGGACTTATAATTCACCCCTCCACTTT. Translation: CACSLDKGTYNSPLHF.

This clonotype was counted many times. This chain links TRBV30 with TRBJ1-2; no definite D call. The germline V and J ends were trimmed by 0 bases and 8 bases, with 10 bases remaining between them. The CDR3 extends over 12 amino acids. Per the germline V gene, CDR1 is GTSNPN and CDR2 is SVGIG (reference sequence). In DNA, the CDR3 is TGTGCCTGGAGTGTACGACATCCGGGCTACACCTTC. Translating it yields CAWSVRHPGYTF.

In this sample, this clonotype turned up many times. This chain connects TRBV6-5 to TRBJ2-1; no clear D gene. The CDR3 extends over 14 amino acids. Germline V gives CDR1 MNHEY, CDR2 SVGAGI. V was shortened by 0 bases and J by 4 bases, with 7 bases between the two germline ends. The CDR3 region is CASSYSSAYNEQFF. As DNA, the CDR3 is TGTGCCAGCAGTTACTCATCCGCTTACAATGAGCAGTTCTTC.

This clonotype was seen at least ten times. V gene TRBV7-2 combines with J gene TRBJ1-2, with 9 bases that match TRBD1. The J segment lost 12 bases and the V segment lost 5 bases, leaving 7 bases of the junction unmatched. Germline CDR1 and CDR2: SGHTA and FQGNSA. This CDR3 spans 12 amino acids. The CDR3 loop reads CASSPGTGTNTF. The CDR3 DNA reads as TGTGCCAGCAGCCCCGGGACAGGGACCAACACCTTC.

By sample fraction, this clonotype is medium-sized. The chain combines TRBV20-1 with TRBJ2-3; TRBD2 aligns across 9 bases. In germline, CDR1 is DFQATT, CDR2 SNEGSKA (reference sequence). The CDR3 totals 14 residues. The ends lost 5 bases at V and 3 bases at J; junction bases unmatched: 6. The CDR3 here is CSARSGSSTDTQYF. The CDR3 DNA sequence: TGCAGTGCTCGTAGCGGGAGTAGTACAGATACGCAGTATTTT.

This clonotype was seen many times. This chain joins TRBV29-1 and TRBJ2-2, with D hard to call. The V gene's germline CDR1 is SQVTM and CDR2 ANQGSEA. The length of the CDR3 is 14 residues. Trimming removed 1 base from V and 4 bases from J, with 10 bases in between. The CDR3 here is CSVEGTRFTGELFF. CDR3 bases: TGCAGCGTTGAAGGGACCAGATTCACCGGGGAGCTGTTTTTT.

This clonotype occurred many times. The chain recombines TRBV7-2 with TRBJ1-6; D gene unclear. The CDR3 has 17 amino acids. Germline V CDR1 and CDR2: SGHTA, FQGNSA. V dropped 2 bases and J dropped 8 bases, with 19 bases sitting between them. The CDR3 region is CASSLPPFAFIHSPLHF. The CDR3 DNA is TGTGCCAGCAGCTTACCGCCCTTCGCCTTTATACATTCACCCCTCCACTTT.

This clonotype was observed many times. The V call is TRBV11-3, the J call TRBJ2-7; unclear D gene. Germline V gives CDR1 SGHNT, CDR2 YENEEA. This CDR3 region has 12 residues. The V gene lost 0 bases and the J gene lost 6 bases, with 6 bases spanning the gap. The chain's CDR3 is CASSLERSEQYF. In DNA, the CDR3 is TGTGCCAGCAGCTTAGAGCGGAGCGAGCAGTACTTC.

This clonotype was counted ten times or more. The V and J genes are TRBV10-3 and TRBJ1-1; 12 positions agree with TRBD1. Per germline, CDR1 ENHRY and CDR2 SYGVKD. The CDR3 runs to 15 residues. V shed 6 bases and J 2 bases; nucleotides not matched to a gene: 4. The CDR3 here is CAIRGTGGRNTEAFF. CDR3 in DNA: TGTGCCATCAGGGGGACAGGGGGCAGAAACACTGAAGCTTTCTTT.